This T cell receptor (beta chain) appears in the sequencing data of a study of breast tumors, draining lymph nodes, adjacent tissues. The V gene's germline CDR1 is SEHNR and CDR2 FQNEAQ (reference sequence). V lost 1 base and J 4 bases, leaving 8 bases between the germline ends. The CDR3 has 14 amino acids. Whole-study findings and limits: Tumor TCR diversity was below lymph nodes but above nontumor tissue.

A single record per CDR3 protein comes from TCRdb applying MiXCR to the multiplex PCR reads. The data contain some 170,000 distinct CDR3 sequences, about 34% of them singletons. Axillary draining lymph nodes of breast cancer patients supplied the node samples. About this clonotype: Antigen: not known.

The clonotype comes from a female donor with breast cancer. Some clones in this sample may be carry-over from other donors' samples. The chain recombines TRBV7-9 with TRBJ1-5; weak D call: TRBD1 (5 bases). Sequenced input: axillary lymph node tissue. CDR3 sequence: CASSLGGQNQPQHF. The CDR3 DNA reads as TGTGCCAGCAGCTTAGGGGGCCAGAATCAGCCCCAGCATTTT.